A selection of T cell receptor beta chains follows, all from one sample in a study of brain T cells in children with intractable seizures. The data were produced by immunoSEQ multiplex PCR, yet TCRdb's version contains in-frame clones alone and is incomplete. Here the sample spans approximately 44,000 clones, approximately 92% being singletons. Sequences were derived from peripheral blood, sampled at surgery. The receptors derive from a girl aged 2 to 9 with tuberous sclerosis and intractable seizures. Each CDR3 is given without its conserved first and last residue. Fields, in order: clone size, V gene, CDR3 protein. Some rows have no size entry. The others give once, few or many, or a class for an expanded clone.

>.|TRBV18
ASSPYGARGVSPLH
>.|TRBV10-2
ASSELGGGAFYTQY
>.|TRBV3-1/TRBV3-2
ASSQVGGSENSPLH
>.|TRBV20-1
SASAGAGGYT
>.|TRBV28
ASTSGREYGSPLH
>.|TRBV6-1
ASSEESWGASGYT
>once|TRBV30
AWSVYPGSETQY
>.|TRBV19
ASSIQGQGVYGYT
>.|TRBV2
ASSEYGVSETQY
>.|TRBV7-2
ASSLAGTSPSYNEQF
>.|TRBV7-2
ASTPTPTGGQETQY
>.|TRBV28
ASSSNREEGYT
>.|TRBV29-1
SVEVQGKYEQY
>.|TRBV6-6
ASSYSYRQPQH
>.|TRBV5-1
ASSLAPRQGASGYT
>.|TRBV12-3/TRBV12-4
ASSQDHNQPQH
>.|TRBV10-1
ASIEPIRATNEKLF
>.|TRBV5-5
ASSLGQRGYGYT
>.|TRBV19
ASSFGDIKNTEAF
>.|TRBV12-3/TRBV12-4
ASKQTGQETQY
>.|TRBV5-1
ASSPGQGHTEAF
>.|TRBV6-1
ASSEAGAGVYEQY
>.|TRBV5-1
ASRWDSRSNYGYT
>.|TRBV3-1/TRBV3-2
ASSQPGPGAQY